This T cell receptor beta chain was identified during a study of cytomegalovirus exposure and HLA in healthy donors. Study as a whole: Unique TCR beta sequences numbering some 120 million came from around 180 million T cells in an earlier analysis.

This CDR3 contains 13 residues. The V gene end was trimmed by 3 bases and the J gene end by 7 bases; junction bases not matched to a gene: 4. The germline V gene has CDR1 LNHDA and CDR2 SQIVND (reference sequence). Whole-study findings and limits: A previous analysis found most TCR beta V segments productive roughly 87% or roughly 30% of the time.

13 Jbeta primers and 60 Vbeta primers were used for the PCR. TCRdb's copy holds only in-frame clones and misses some; the assay was immunoSEQ multiplex PCR. This table has 90,000 to 100,000 clones, approximately 76% appearing once. Worth noting for this clone: Its antigen is still unknown.

The clonotype was recovered from a woman aged 60-70 years in good health and CMV-seropositive. V and J are TRBV19 and TRBJ1-1; 8 bases are a match to TRBD1. The sequenced sample consisted of PBMCs. CDR3 sequence (DNA): TGTGCCAGTAGTATTTGGACAGGGAATGAAGCTTTCTTT. Protein: CASSIWTGNEAFF. The full variable domain, its missing parts supplied by reference TRBV19 and TRBJ1-1, is DGGITQSPKYLFRKEGQNVTLSCEQNLNHDAMYWYRQDPGQGLRLIYYSQIVNDFQKGDIAEGYSVSREKKESFPLTVTSAQKNPTAFYLCASSIWTGNEAFFGQGTRLTVV.